The present T cell receptor (beta chain) was sequenced within a study of shared clonotypes between healthy human individuals. Original processing methods: ImmunoSEQ junction-only sequences lacked quality scores, so their filtering differed. Some clones are missing from TCRdb's copy, which holds only in-frame ones; the method was immunoSEQ multiplex PCR. V and J calls and clone size are copied from that table; D and trimming were computed from the DNA. The sample contains 2 million to 3 million clones, approximately 93% of which appear only once. V gave up 5 bases and J gave up 3 bases, with 14 bases separating them. Germline V gives CDR1 MDHEN, CDR2 SYDVKM. There are 14 residues in the CDR3.

Sequenced sample: naive CD4+ T cells from PBMCs. As to subset: CD45RA+ positively selected. This sequence joins TRBV28 and TRBJ2-7; D perhaps matches TRBD2 (6 bases). This sequence originates from a man aged 18 to 30 in good health. Some clones in this sample may be carry-over from other donors' samples. The CDR3 nucleotides read TGTGCCAGCAGTACGGGACTGACTAACTACGAGCAGTACTTC. It codes for CASSTGLTNYEQYF. Full variable domain (remainder filled in from reference TRBV28 and TRBJ2-7): DVKVTQSSRYLVKRTGEKVFLECVQDMDHENMFWYRQDPGLGLRLIYFSYDVKMKEKGDIPEGYSVSREKKERFSLILESASTNQTSMYLCASSTGLTNYEQYFGPGTRLTVT.